This TCR beta chain derives from a study of beta chain features in type 1 diabetes. Broader study findings: Any role of HLA type in TCRB rearrangement remained unresolved here. Relative to healthy donors, patients appeared to have naive, central memory and Treg TCRB repertoires that were more similar. Insertions at VDJ junctions were less frequent in type 1 diabetes patients. These patients also deleted more nucleotides at the same junctions. TCRB CDR3s were moderately but significantly shorter in Type 1 diabetes patients in all four CD4+ subsets.

Germline loops: CDR1 SGHTA, CDR2 FQGNSA. Losses at the gene ends were 2 bases for V and 0 bases for J; bases not matched to a gene: 2. This CDR3 has 15 amino acids. The investigators reverse transcribed all of the isolated RNA, so they sequenced expressed TCRB transcripts. The protocol was immunoSEQ multiplex PCR, while the TCRdb copy is restricted to in-frame clones and leaves out a portion. The sample shows 230,000 or so clones, about a sixth of them seen only once. To note about this clone: Antigen specificity is unknown.

Naive, central memory, regulatory and stem cell-like memory cells within the CD4+ compartment were sorted using CD45RO/CCR7/CD25/CD127/CD95/CD27. The rearrangement uses TRBV7-2 and TRBJ2-3, with TRBD1 matching 7 bases. The sequence was obtained from a man aged 30 to 39 with type 1 diabetes. The material sequenced was naive CD4+ T cells from blood. The CDR3 DNA sequence: TGTGCCAGCAGCTTAAGGGGGCAGAGCACAGATACGCAGTATTTT. Its protein product is CASSLRGQSTDTQYF.